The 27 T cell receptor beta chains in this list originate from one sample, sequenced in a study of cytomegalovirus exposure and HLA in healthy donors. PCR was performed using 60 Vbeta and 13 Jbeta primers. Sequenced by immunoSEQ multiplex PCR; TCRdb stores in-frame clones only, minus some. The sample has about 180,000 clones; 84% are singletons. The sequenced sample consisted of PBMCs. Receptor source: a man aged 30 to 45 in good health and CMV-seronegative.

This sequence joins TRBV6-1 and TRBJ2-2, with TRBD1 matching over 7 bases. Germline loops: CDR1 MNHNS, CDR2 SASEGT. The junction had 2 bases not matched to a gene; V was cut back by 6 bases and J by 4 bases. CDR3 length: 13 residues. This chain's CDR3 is CASRGTVTGELFF. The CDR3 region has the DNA TGTGCCAGCAGGGGGACAGTCACCGGGGAGCTGTTTTTT.

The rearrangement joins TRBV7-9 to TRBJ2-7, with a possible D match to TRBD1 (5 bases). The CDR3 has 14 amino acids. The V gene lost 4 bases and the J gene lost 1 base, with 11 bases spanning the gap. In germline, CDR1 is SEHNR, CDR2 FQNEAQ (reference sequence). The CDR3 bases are TGTGCCAGCAGCTCCACGCAGGGATCCTACGAGCAGTACTTC. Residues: CASSSTQGSYEQYF. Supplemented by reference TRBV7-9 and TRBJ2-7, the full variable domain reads DTGVSQNPRHKITKRGQNVTFRCDPISEHNRLYWYRQTLGQGPEFLTYFQNEAQLEKSRLLSDRFSAERPKGSFSTLEIQRTEQGDSAMYLCASSSTQGSYEQYFGPGTRLTVT.

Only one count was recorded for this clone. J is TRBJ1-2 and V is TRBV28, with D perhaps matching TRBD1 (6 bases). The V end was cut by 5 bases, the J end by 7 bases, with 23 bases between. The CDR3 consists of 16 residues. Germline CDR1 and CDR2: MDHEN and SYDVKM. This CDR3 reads CASSPRPPQGSGGYTF. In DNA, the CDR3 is TGTGCCAGCAGTCCTCGTCCCCCACAGGGATCGGGTGGCTACACCTTC.

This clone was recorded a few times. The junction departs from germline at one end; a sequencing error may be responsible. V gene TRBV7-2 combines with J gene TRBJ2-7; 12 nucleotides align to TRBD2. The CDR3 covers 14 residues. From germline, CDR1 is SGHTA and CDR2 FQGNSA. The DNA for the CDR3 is TGTGCCAGCAGCCTAGCGGGAGGGCCCTACGAGCAGTACTTC. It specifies CASSLAGGPYEQYF.

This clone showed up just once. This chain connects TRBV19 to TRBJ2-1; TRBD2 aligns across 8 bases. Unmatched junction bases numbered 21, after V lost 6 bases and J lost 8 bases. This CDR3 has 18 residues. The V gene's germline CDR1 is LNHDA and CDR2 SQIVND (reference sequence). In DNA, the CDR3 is TGTGCCAGTAGCGTGGTCCCGGCGAAGAGCGGGGGTCGTTATGAGCAGTTCTTC. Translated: CASSVVPAKSGGRYEQFF.

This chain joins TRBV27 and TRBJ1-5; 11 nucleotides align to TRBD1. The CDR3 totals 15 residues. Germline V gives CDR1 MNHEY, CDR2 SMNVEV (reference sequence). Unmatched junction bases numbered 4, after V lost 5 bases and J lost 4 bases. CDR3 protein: CASSPGTGGNQPQHF. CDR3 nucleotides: TGTGCCAGCAGTCCAGGGACAGGGGGTAATCAGCCCCAGCATTTT.

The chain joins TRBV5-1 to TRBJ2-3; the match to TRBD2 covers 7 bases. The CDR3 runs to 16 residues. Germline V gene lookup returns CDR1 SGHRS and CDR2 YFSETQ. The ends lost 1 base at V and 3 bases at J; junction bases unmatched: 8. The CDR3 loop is CASSLPWGGTTDTQYF. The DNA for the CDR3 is TGCGCCAGCAGCTTGCCTTGGGGGGGGACGACAGATACGCAGTATTTT.

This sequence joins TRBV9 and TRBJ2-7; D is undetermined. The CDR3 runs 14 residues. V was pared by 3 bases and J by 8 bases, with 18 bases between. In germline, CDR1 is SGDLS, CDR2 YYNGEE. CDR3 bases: TGTGCCAGCAGCGCCTACTTGACATCGACACAGCAGTACTTC. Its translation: CASSAYLTSTQQYF. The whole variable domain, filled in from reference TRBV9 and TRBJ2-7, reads DSGVTQTPKHLITATGQRVTLRCSPRSGDLSVYWYQQSLDQGLQFLIQYYNGEERAKGNILERFSAQQFPDLHSELNLSSLELGDSALYFCASSAYLTSTQQYFGPGTRLTVT.

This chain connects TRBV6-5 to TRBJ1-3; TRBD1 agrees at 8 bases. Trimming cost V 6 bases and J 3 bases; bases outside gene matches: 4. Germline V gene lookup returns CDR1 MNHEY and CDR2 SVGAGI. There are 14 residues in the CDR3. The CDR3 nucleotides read TGTGCCAGCAGGGACAGGGAATATGGAAACACCATATATTTT. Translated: CASRDREYGNTIYF.

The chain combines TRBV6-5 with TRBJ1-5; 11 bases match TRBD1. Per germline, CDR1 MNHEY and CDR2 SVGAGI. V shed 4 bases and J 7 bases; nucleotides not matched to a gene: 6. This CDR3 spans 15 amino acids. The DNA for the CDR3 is TGTGCCAGCAGTTCTACCGGGACAGGGGGACAGCCCCAGCATTTT. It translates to CASSSTGTGGQPQHF.

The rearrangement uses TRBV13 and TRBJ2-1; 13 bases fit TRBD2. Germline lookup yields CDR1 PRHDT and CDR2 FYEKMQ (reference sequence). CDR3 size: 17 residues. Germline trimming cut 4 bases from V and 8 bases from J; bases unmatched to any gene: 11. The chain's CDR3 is CASSSAPRTSGSHEQFF. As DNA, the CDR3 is TGTGCCAGCAGCTCGGCCCCTAGGACTAGCGGGAGTCATGAGCAGTTCTTC.

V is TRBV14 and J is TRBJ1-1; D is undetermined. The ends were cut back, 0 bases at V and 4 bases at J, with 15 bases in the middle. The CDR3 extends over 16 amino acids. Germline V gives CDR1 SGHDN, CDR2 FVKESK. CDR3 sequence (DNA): TGTGCCAGCAGCCAAGATCCGGGCAGAGGGAGCACTGAAGCTTTCTTT. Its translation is CASSQDPGRGSTEAFF.

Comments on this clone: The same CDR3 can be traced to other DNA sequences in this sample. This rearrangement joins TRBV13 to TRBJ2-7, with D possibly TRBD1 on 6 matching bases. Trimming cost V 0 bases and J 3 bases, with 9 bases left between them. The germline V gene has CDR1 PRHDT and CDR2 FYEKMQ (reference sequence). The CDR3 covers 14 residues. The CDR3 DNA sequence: TGTGCCAGCAGCTTAGGCGCAGGGGTCTACGAGCAGTACTTC. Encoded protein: CASSLGAGVYEQYF.

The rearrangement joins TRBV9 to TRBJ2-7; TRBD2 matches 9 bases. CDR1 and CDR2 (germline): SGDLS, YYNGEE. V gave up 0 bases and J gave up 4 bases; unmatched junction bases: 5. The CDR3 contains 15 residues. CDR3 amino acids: CASSVEGGGAYEQYF. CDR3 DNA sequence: TGTGCCAGCAGCGTAGAAGGCGGGGGGGCTTACGAGCAGTACTTC.

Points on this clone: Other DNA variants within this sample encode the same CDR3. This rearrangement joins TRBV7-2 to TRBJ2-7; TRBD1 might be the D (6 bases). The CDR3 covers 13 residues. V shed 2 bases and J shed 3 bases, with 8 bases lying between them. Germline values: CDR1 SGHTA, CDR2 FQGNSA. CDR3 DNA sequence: TGTGCCAGCAGCTTAAACAGGGACTACGAGCAGTACTTC. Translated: CASSLNRDYEQYF.

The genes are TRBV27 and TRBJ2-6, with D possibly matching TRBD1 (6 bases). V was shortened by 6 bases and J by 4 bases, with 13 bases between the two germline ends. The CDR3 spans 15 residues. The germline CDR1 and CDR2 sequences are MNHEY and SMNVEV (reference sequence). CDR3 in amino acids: CASRRTGSGANVLTF. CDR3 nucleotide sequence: TGTGCCAGCAGACGAACAGGGTCCGGGGCCAACGTCCTGACTTTC.

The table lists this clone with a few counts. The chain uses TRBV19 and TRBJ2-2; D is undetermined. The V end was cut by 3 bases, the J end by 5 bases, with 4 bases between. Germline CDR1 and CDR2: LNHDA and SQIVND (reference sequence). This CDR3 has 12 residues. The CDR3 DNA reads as TGTGCCAGTAGTATCAGGACCGGGGAGCTGTTTTTT. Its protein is CASSIRTGELFF.

This CDR3 is CASSPTSGSYEQYF. CDR3 DNA sequence: TGTGCCAGCAGCCCGACTAGCGGGAGTTACGAGCAGTACTTC. This chain joins TRBV7-3 and TRBJ2-7, with 12 bases that match TRBD2. The V gene end was trimmed by 5 bases and the J gene end by 4 bases; junction bases not matched to a gene: 3. CDR3 length: 14 residues. Germline V gives CDR1 SGHTA, CDR2 FQGTGA.

CDR3 bases: TGCGCCAGCAGCCAAGAGAGGACTAGCGGGAGTATGGAGTACTTC. Its protein product is CASSQERTSGSMEYF. V usage is TRBV4-1 and J usage is TRBJ2-4, with 13 bases lining up with TRBD2. Germline values: CDR1 MGHRA, CDR2 YSYEKL. The trim removed 0 bases at V and 14 bases at J, leaving 7 bases unmatched. The CDR3 spans 15 residues.

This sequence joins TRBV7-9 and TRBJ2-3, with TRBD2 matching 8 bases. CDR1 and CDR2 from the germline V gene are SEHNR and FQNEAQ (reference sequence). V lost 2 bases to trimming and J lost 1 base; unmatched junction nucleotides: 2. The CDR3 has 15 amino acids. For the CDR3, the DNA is TGTGCCAGCAGCTTACTGCGGGAGGGCACAGATACGCAGTATTTT. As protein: CASSLLREGTDTQYF.

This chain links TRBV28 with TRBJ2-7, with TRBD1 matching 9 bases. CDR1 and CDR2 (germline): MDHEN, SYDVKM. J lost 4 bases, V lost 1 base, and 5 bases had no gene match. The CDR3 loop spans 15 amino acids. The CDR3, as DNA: TGTGCCAGCAGTTTATACGGGACAGGGATGTACGAGCAGTACTTC. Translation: CASSLYGTGMYEQYF.

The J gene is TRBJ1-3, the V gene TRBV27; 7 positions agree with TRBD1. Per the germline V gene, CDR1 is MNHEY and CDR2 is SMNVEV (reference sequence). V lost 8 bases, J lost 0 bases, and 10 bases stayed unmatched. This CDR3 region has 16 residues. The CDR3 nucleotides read TGTGCCAGCGGATCTAACAGGGGACACTCTGGAAACACCATATATTTT. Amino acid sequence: CASGSNRGHSGNTIYF.

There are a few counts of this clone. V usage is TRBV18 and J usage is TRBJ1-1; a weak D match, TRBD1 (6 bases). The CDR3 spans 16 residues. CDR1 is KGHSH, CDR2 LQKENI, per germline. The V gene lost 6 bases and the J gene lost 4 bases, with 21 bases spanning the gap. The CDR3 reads CASSPPSGVMGTEAFF. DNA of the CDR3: TGTGCCAGCTCCCCGCCATCAGGGGTTATGGGCACTGAAGCTTTCTTT.

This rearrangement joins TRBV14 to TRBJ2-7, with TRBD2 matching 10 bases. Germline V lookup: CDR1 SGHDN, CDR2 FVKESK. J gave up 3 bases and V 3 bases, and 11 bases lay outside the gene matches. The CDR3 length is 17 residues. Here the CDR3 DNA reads TGTGCCAGCAGCCACATGGGAGCGGGAGGGCCAGTCTACGAGCAGTACTTC. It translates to CASSHMGAGGPVYEQYF.

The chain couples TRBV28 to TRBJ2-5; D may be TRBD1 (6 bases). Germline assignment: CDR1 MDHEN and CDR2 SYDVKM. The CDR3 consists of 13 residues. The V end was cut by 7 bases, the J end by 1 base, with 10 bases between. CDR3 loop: CASKEQGQETQYF. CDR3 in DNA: TGTGCCAGCAAAGAACAGGGCCAAGAGACCCAGTACTTC.

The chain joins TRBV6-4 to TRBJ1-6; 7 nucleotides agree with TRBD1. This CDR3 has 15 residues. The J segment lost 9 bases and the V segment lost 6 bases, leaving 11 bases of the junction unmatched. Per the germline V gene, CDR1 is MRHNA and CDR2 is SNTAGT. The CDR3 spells CASSLEGATASPLHF. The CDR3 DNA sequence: TGTGCCAGCAGCCTCGAGGGGGCGACTGCTTCACCCCTCCACTTT.

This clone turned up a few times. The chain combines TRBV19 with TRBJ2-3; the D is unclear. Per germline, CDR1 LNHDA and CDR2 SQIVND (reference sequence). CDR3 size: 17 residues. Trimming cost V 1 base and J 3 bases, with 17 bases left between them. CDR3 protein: CASSIGPFSRSTDTQYF. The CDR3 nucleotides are TGTGCCAGTAGTATAGGCCCCTTTTCGCGTAGTACAGATACGCAGTATTTT.